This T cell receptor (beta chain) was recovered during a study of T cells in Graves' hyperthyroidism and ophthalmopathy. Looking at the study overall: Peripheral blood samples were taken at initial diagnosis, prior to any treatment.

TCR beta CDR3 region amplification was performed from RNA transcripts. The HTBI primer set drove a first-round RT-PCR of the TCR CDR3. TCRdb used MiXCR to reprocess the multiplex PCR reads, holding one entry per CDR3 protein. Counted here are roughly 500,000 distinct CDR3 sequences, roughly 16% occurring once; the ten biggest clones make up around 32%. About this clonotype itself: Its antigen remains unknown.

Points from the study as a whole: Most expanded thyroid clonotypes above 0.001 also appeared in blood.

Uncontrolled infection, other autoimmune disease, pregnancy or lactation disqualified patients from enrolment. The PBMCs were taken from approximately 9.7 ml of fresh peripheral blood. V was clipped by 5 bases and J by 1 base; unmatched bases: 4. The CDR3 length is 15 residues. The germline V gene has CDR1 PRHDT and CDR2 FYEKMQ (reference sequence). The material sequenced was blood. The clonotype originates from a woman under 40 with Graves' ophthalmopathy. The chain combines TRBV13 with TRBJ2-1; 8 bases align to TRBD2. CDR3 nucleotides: TGTGCCAGCAGCCATAGCGGGGTTTCCTACAATGAGCAGTTCTTC. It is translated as CASSHSGVSYNEQFF.